The present T cell receptor beta chain was sequenced within a study of beta chain features in type 1 diabetes. Across the study: Cell yields, age and gender were similar between patients and healthy donors. Regarding the study as a whole: Significant though moderate, a shortening of TCRB CDR3s appeared in all four CD4+ subsets of Type 1 diabetes patients. Lower insertion and higher deletion counts appeared at VDJ junctions in type 1 diabetes patients.

Averaging about 116 mL, one heparinised blood draw came from each individual donor. Expressed TCRB transcripts were sequenced because the entire RNA isolate underwent reverse transcription. Generated by immunoSEQ multiplex PCR, the TCRdb table keeps only in-frame clones and is missing some. The sample includes 330,000 or so clones, roughly 12% of them seen just once. Concerning this clone: No antigen is known for it.

The germline V gene has CDR1 SGDLS and CDR2 YYNGEE. The CDR3 has 15 amino acids. J lost 0 bases, V lost 3 bases, and 5 bases had no gene match. The rearrangement uses TRBV9 and TRBJ2-7, with 8 bases lining up with TRBD2. Sequenced sample: naive CD4+ T cells from blood. The origin of this receptor is a woman between 18 and 29 years old with type 1 diabetes. The CDR3 DNA follows: TGTGCCAGCAGCGGAACGAGCGGGAGCTCCTACGAGCAGTACTTC. As protein: CASSGTSGSSYEQYF.